This T cell receptor beta chain emerged from a study of monozygotic twins with inflammatory bowel disease. TCRdb re-called the 5' RACE reads and shows each CDR3 protein once, DNA omitted. Listed are approximately 340,000 distinct CDR3 sequences; approximately 2% falls within the top ten. Study results and limitations: T cell subtypes that differed could not be told apart. Relative to healthy twins, IBD patients had fewer clonotypes in common with others, a gap that was especially apparent with disease activity.

In regard to this clonotype: Its target is not known.

The CDR3 extends over 13 amino acids. From germline, CDR1 is SGHTA and CDR2 FQGTGA. The chain has TRBV7-3 and TRBJ2-7. The TCR comes from a human donor with ulcerative colitis or Crohn's disease, or a healthy co-twin of an affected twin (not recorded which). Sequencing was done on a sample of blood. This CDR3 is CASSLGRNNEQYF.